This T cell receptor (beta chain) originates from a study of identical twins. In germline, CDR1 is DFQATT, CDR2 SNEGSKA (reference sequence). This CDR3 has 13 residues. V lost 6 bases to trimming and J lost 2 bases, with 11 bases between them. Study-wide points: Some out-of-frame alpha sequences were shared by twins, and these showed excess low generation probability.

Concerning this clonotype: What it binds is unknown.

MiXCR, applied by TCRdb to the 5' RACE reads, yields one record per CDR3 protein. The repertoire consists of about 720,000 distinct CDR3 sequences, with 8.5% to 9.5% occurring once and the leading ten covering about 0.98%. These data also formed part of another study, on yellow fever vaccine responses in identical twins.

The specimen sequenced was PBMCs. This TCR was sampled from a woman aged 18 to 35 in good health. The V call is TRBV20-1, the J call TRBJ1-3, with TRBD1 as a possible D gene (6 bases). The CDR3 loop is CSASGVAGNTIYF. DNA of the CDR3: TGCAGTGCGTCAGGGGTTGCTGGAAACACCATATATTTT.